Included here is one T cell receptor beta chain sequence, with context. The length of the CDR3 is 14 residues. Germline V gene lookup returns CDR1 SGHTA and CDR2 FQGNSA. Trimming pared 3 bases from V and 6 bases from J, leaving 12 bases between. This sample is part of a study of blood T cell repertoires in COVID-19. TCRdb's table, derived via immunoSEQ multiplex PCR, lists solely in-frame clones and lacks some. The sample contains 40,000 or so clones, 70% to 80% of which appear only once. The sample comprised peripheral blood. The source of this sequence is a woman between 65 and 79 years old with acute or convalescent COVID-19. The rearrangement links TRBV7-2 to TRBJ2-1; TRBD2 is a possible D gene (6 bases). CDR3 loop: CASSLEGTLNEQFF. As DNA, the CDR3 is TGTGCCAGCAGCTTGGAAGGGACTCTCAATGAGCAGTTCTTC.